This T cell receptor beta chain was profiled in a study of technical replicates of blood from a handful of donors. Some clones are missing from TCRdb's copy, which holds only in-frame ones; the method was immunoSEQ multiplex PCR. The sample holds tens of thousands of clones, around nine tenths seen once. Trimming took 5 bases from V and 4 from J, leaving 19 bases between them. CDR1 and CDR2 (germline): SQVTM, ANQGSEA. CDR3 length: 15 amino acids. This clonotype was sampled from a human donor in good health. Sequenced: T cells isolated from PBMCs. The chain combines TRBV29-1 with TRBJ2-3; no firm D call. This chain's CDR3 is CSVLMRSRFADTQYF. CDR3 nucleotide sequence: TGCAGCGTTTTGATGCGGAGTAGGTTTGCAGATACGCAGTATTTT.